Listed below are T cell receptor beta chains from one sample, sequenced in a study of blood T cells in healthy people across ages. TCRdb passed the 5' RACE reads through MiXCR, listing each CDR3 protein once. This sample has about 680,000 distinct CDR3 sequences; about 52% occur once, and the top ten carry under 35%. Sequences were obtained from blood. The source of these receptors is a woman between 55 and 75 years old in good health. CDR3s include the opening cysteine and the closing phenylalanine or tryptophan. D genes are given only for firm matches. Some rows mark clone size as missing; the rest say once, few, many or name a class of expanded clone.

D	V	J	size	DNA	CDR3
-	TRBV11-2	TRBJ2-1	-	TGTGCCAGCAGCTCAGGGGCGCAGGGAGTCCAGCAGTTCTTC	CASSSGAQGVQQFF
-	TRBV21-1	TRBJ2-2	few	TGTGCCAGCATGGGGACAGCAAACACCGGGGAGCTGTTTTTT	CASMGTANTGELFF
-	TRBV7-9	TRBJ2-7	-	TGTGCCAGCAGCCCCAGGAGCTCCTACAATGAGCAGTACTTC	CASSPRSSYNEQYF
-	TRBV4-3	TRBJ2-5	many	TGCGCCAGCAGCCAAGATATTGGGGGTTTCGGGACCCAGTACTTC	CASSQDIGGFGTQYF
-	TRBV7-2	TRBJ2-7	-	TGTGCCAGCAGCTTCCAGGGAATGTCTGACGAGCAGTACTTC	CASSFQGMSDEQYF
TRBD2	TRBV5-1	TRBJ2-1	once	TGCGCCAGCAGCGTCCTAGCGGGTTCCCACAATGAGCAGTTCTTC	CASSVLAGSHNEQFF
TRBD1	TRBV28	TRBJ1-6	-	TGTGCCAGCAGCGTAGGAGGACAGGGTCATAATTCACCCCTCCACTTT	CASSVGGQGHNSPLHF
-	TRBV7-9	TRBJ1-4	-	TGTGCCAGCAGCTTAATAGGCGGGACTCTAGAAAAACTGTTTTTT	CASSLIGGTLEKLFF
TRBD1	TRBV10-3	TRBJ2-7	-	TGTGCCATCAGCTTCGGGACAGAGTACGAGCAGTACTTC	CAISFGTEYEQYF
-	TRBV28	TRBJ1-2	-	TGTGCCACCACACGCCTTGTGGGGGGATCCCTGGGCGGCTACACCTTC	CATTRLVGGSLGGYTF
-	TRBV10-3	TRBJ2-7	many	TGTGCCATCAGTGAGTCTAGGGAGTCCTACGAGCAGTACTTC	CAISESRESYEQYF
-	TRBV20-1	TRBJ2-7	-	TGCAGTGCTAGAGTGGCAAACTCCTACGAGCAGTACTTC	CSARVANSYEQYF
-	TRBV20-1	TRBJ2-7	-	TGCAGTGCTAATGGACTGAGCTCCTACGAGCAGTACTTC	CSANGLSSYEQYF
TRBD2	TRBV28	TRBJ2-1	-	TGTGCCAGCATAGGACTAGCGGGAGGGGCCCGCTCCTACAATGAGCAGTTCTTC	CASIGLAGGARSYNEQFF
-	TRBV18	TRBJ2-4	few	TGTGCCAGCTCACCACCACAGGCCCTAGCCAAAAACATTCAGTACTTC	CASSPPQALAKNIQYF